The TCR beta chain described here comes from a study of T cell repertoires in MIS-A myocarditis (dated by TCRdb to between 2021 and 2023). Between the V and J ends, shortened by 7 bases and 5 bases respectively, the junction contains 15 bases. Based on the germline V gene, the CDR1 and CDR2 sequences are MGHDK and SYGVNS. Counted from cysteine to phenylalanine, this CDR3 has 15 amino acids. Of the read, only the CDR3 DNA is kept; its 45 bases are in frame from base 1. The QIAamp DNA FFPE kit was used to extract genomic DNA from formalin-fixed paraffin-embedded autopsy tissue. About this clone: Its antigen specificity is not known. Base qualities are not provided; no much larger clone lies one nucleotide away.

TCRbeta CDR3 regions were amplified with the immunoSEQ bias-controlled multiplex PCR and sequenced at high throughput. As for the authors' bioinformatics: CDR3 sequences were collapsed and filtered with the immunoSEQ vendor pipeline, and the abundance and frequency of each unique TCRbeta CDR3 were thereby quantified. CD-HIT clustered dominant CDR3 amino acid sequences with SARS-CoV-2-specific ImmuneCODE TCRbeta sequences at a 90% global sequence identity threshold. Clones at frequencies from 0.1 to 1 were categorized as hyperexpanded, and clones at frequencies from 0.01 to 0.1 were categorized as large. The CDR3 amino acid sequences and the V and J gene assignments of the dominant clones were confirmed with MiXCR. The R stringdist package was used to compute Levenshtein distances between the patient clonotypes and the ImmuneCODE hits. The immuneACCESS repertoire file appears here via TCRdb, limited to in-frame rearrangements. These files lack a portion of the clones; in checked studies, under half of the deficit traces to unresolved V genes, and the cause of the others is not known. The DNA gave D and trimming, while V, J and clone size come from that table. Counted in this sample were approximately 10,000 clones; approximately 90% of them appeared once. The top ten clones comprise about 2% of the sample.

In this chain, TRBV25-1 is recombined with TRBJ1-6; TRBD1 could be the D gene, as 5 bases match. The sample was thoracic lymph node tissue obtained at autopsy. This TCR derives from a man between 18 and 35 years old with fulminant myocarditis from multisystem inflammatory syndrome in adults (MIS-A) after COVID-19. This receptor has the CDR3 CASTPLGGNNSPLHF. The DNA sequence is given as TGTGCCAGCACGCCCCTTGGGGGGAATAATTCACCCCTCCACTTT.